Here is one T cell receptor beta chain with its context. The record originates from a study of preoperative IRX-2 immunotherapy in early breast cancer. Treatment meaning: preoperative locoregional IRX-2 cytokine immunotherapy. Patients received preoperative, locoregional IRX-2 cytokine immunotherapy in a phase Ib study. Data came from immunoSEQ multiplex PCR; TCRdb stores just in-frame clones and leaves some out. Here the sample spans 39,000 or so clones, roughly 77% being singletons. Sequencing was performed on tumor tissue, taken after IRX-2 immunotherapy. The source of this sequence is a human donor with breast cancer.

DNA of the CDR3: TGTGCCAGTAGTGGGCCCCTCTGGGGAAAACTGTTTTTT. It specifies CASSGPLWGKLFF. The genes are TRBV19 and TRBJ1-4; D is undetermined. The germline V gene encodes CDR1 LNHDA and CDR2 SQIVND (reference sequence). CDR3 length equals 13 residues. V was cut by 5 bases and J by 10 bases, with 14 bases left in between.